The clone carrying this TCR beta chain was seen ten or more times. What it binds is unknown. Unique molecular identifiers featured in how the TCRbeta library was prepared. TCRdb independently ran MiXCR on the PCR reads; one entry per CDR3 protein. Counted here are around 600,000 distinct CDR3 sequences, under 25% occurring once; the ten biggest clones make up over 12%. This sample was included in a study of T-cell reconstitution after alpha-beta-depleted transplantation in children. Findings and caveats of the study: Surviving recipient cells, namely T cells and thymic progenitors, were the source of high day-60 TCRbeta diversity in some patients. One year post-transplant, T-cell counts and diversity were largely derived from T cells produced anew. By about two months after transplant, alpha-beta T cells reportedly arose from several hundred graft clones that had expanded.

Here the sequenced sample was PBMCs, mostly from graft donor cells, taken 360 days after TCRalphabeta/CD19-depleted stem cell transplant. The receptor's source is a boy younger than two who had a stem cell transplant for acute myeloid leukemia, so the T cells may come from the graft donor.

Written as DNA, the CDR3 is TGTGCCAGCAGCTTAGGAGCATCGGATACGCAGTATTTT. Translation: CASSLGASDTQYF. V usage is TRBV7-2 and J usage is TRBJ2-3; D is ambiguous. In germline, CDR1 is SGHTA, CDR2 FQGNSA. Trimming took off 1 base at V and 6 bases at J, with 8 bases between the two ends. There are 13 residues in the CDR3.